A selection of T cell receptor beta chains follows, all from one sample in a study of neurological immune-mediated disorders. One entry per CDR3 protein results from TCRdb running MiXCR on the 5' RACE reads. The data contain more than 75,000 distinct CDR3 sequences, 4.5% to 6.5% of them singletons. The sample consisted of PBMCs. The origin of the receptors is a woman aged 30 to 39 with multiple sclerosis. CDR3s include the opening cysteine and the closing phenylalanine or tryptophan. Fields, in order: J gene, D gene, clone size, V gene, CDR3 DNA, CDR3 protein. A D gene is named only where the DNA matches it firmly. Not all rows give a size; the values are once, few, many and, for expanded clones, a class.

TRBJ2-7	TRBD2	many	TRBV7-9	TGTGCCAGCAGCTCTAGCGGGAGGGCCTACGAGCAGTACTTC	CASSSSGRAYEQYF
TRBJ1-5	-	many	TRBV7-3	TGTGCCAGCAGCTTGGTTCCTCTAAACAGTTCCGATAGCAATCAGCCCCAGCATTTT	CASSLVPLNSSDSNQPQHF
TRBJ2-5	-	many	TRBV5-1	TGCGCCAGCAGCTTGGTGTTGCGGGGCCGCCAAGAGACCCAGTACTTC	CASSLVLRGRQETQYF
TRBJ2-3	TRBD2	many	TRBV20-1	TGCAGTGCTAGATCTGGAGGGACTAGCGGGACTATCACAGATACGCAGTATTTT	CSARSGGTSGTITDTQYF
TRBJ2-3	TRBD2	-	TRBV5-1	TGCGCCAGCAGCTTGCCTAGCGGGGGAGTGGATACGCAGTATTTT	CASSLPSGGVDTQYF
TRBJ1-2	TRBD1	many	TRBV20-1	TGCAGTGCTAGAAAAACAGGGGGCGATGGCTACACCTTC	CSARKTGGDGYTF
TRBJ2-5	-	-	TRBV6-5	TGTGCCAGCAGTCTGGACACCGAAGAGACCCAGTACTTC	CASSLDTEETQYF
TRBJ2-1	-	many	TRBV7-3	TGTGCCAGCAGCTTTAGACAGAGCTCCTACAATGAGCAGTTCTTC	CASSFRQSSYNEQFF
TRBJ2-7	-	-	TRBV6-6	TGTGCCAGCAGTTCGACCCGGATCCACGAGCAGTACTTC	CASSSTRIHEQYF
TRBJ1-1	TRBD1	-	TRBV12-3/TRBV12-4	TGTGCCAGCAGTCCCGGGACAGGGGTAGTTGCTTTCTTT	CASSPGTGVVAFF
TRBJ2-1	TRBD2	many	TRBV7-6	TGTGCCAGCAGCTTAGCGTCGGGAGGGCCTTTTTCGGTCTTC	CASSLASGGPFSVF
TRBJ2-5	TRBD1	once	TRBV28	TGTGCCAGCAGCCTACAGGGGGCTGGGGGGACCCAGTACTTC	CASSLQGAGGTQYF
TRBJ2-7	-	few	TRBV20-1	TGCAGTGCTAGGCACCCGGCGGGCTACGAGCAGTACTTC	CSARHPAGYEQYF
TRBJ1-1	TRBD1	many	TRBV12-3/TRBV12-4	TGTGCCAGCACCTGGGACAGGGTGAACACTGAAGCTTTCTTT	CASTWDRVNTEAFF
TRBJ2-1	-	few	TRBV20-1	TGCAGTGCTAGAGATTGGGGTGACAATGAGCAGTTCTTC	CSARDWGDNEQFF
TRBJ1-2	TRBD1	many	TRBV6-6	TGTGCCAGCAGTACGAGACAGGGGGTCTATGGCTACACCTTC	CASSTRQGVYGYTF
TRBJ1-1	-	many	TRBV5-1	TGCGCCAGCAGCCGTGGACAGATCGGAAACACTGAAGCTTTCTTT	CASSRGQIGNTEAFF
TRBJ1-1	-	many	TRBV10-3	TGTGCCATCAGTGAGAGTATGAACACTGAAGCTTTCTTT	CAISESMNTEAFF
TRBJ1-2	-	few	TRBV7-2	TGTGCCAGCAGCCCCGGCGTAGGCTCCGATTATGGCTACACCTTC	CASSPGVGSDYGYTF
TRBJ1-5	-	-	TRBV27	TGTGCCAGCGGGGCCAGTTACAAAGAGAGACGAGGAATCCAGCCCCAGCATTTT	CASGASYKERRGIQPQHF
TRBJ2-3	TRBD1	many	TRBV5-1	TGCGCCAGCAGCTCCAGACAGGGGCAGGGAGATACGCAGTATTTT	CASSSRQGQGDTQYF
TRBJ1-5	-	many	TRBV5-6	TGTGCCAGCAGCTTAGCACTGGGGAATCAGCCCCAGCATTTT	CASSLALGNQPQHF
TRBJ2-7	-	many	TRBV5-5	TGTGCCAGCAGCTTCGGACAGTCCTACGAGCAGTACTTC	CASSFGQSYEQYF
TRBJ2-1	TRBD2	many	TRBV20-1	TGCAGTGCTCCGCAGGGACTAGCGGGAGGAGTGAATGAGCAGTTCTTC	CSAPQGLAGGVNEQFF
TRBJ1-3	-	many	TRBV7-8	TGTGCCAGCAGCTCCCTGGAAACAGGAAACACCATATATTTT	CASSSLETGNTIYF
TRBJ2-5	-	many	TRBV20-1	TGCAGTGTTAGGCCAGGGGCACGCCAAGAGACCCAGTACTTC	CSVRPGARQETQYF